This TCR beta chain is drawn from a study of blood T cell repertoires in COVID-19. Clones were sequenced by immunoSEQ multiplex PCR, and TCRdb holds only the in-frame ones, with some missing. Of 200,000 to 250,000 clones detected, approximately 88% appear once; the ten largest clones hold around 3.8%. In this sample, this clone turned up once. V lost 4 bases, J lost 5 bases, and 3 bases stayed unmatched. CDR1 and CDR2 from the germline V gene are SGHRS and YFSETQ. The CDR3 contains 13 residues. The sequence was obtained from a woman between 25 and 40 years old who had been exposed to COVID-19. The genes are TRBV5-1 and TRBJ2-5, with TRBD2 matching 9 bases. Sequenced material: PBMCs or T cells enriched from blood (not recorded which). CDR3 protein: CASSRLAAETQYF. The DNA for the CDR3 is TGCGCCAGCAGCAGACTAGCGGCGGAGACCCAGTACTTC.